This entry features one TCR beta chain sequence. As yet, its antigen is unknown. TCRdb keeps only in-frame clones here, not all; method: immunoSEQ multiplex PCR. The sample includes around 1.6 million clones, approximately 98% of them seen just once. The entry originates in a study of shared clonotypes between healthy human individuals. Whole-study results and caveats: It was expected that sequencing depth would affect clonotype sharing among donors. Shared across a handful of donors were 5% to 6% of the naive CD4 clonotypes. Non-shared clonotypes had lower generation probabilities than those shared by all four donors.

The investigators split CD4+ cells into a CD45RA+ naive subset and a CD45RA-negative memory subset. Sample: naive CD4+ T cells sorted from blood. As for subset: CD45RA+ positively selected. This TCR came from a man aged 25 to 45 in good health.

The DNA of the CDR3 is TGCGCCAGCAGCAACCGGCACCTACTCGATACGCAGTATTTT. Protein: CASSNRHLLDTQYF. V is TRBV5-1 and J is TRBJ2-3, with D uncertain. The CDR3 spans 14 residues. Germline V CDR1 and CDR2: SGHRS, YFSETQ. V lost 4 bases to trimming and J lost 6 bases, with 15 bases between them.